The 6 T cell receptor beta chains below come from one sample, sequenced in a study of post-analysis software for immune sequencing data. The TCR beta cDNA libraries carried unique molecular identifiers. TCRdb reprocessed the PCR reads via MiXCR and lists one record per CDR3 protein. The sample yields approximately 630,000 distinct CDR3 sequences, approximately 59% seen once. Findings and caveats of the study: TRBV segments more frequent in patients than in controls numbered about 5 and included TRBV5-6, TRBV5-1 and TRBV20-1.

Their antigens remain unidentified. What was sequenced was blood. These receptor sequences come from a girl aged 2-10 years with multiple sclerosis.

This chain joins TRBV20-1 and TRBJ1-2, with D perhaps matching TRBD1 (6 bases). The germline V and J ends were trimmed by 7 bases and 2 bases, with 11 bases remaining between them. The CDR3 is 12 residues long. CDR1 and CDR2 (germline): DFQATT, SNEGSKA (reference sequence). The CDR3 DNA reads as TGCAGTGGGACAGACCTAAACTATGGCTACACCTTC. This codes for CSGTDLNYGYTF.

The rearrangement uses TRBV29-1 and TRBJ2-5, with 7 bases fitting TRBD2. Per the germline V gene, CDR1 is SQVTM and CDR2 is ANQGSEA. The CDR3 contains 14 residues. With 0 bases clipped from V and 5 bases from J, the junction kept 6 bases outside the gene matches. This chain's CDR3 is CSVEDRLARETQYF. DNA of the CDR3: TGCAGCGTTGAAGACCGACTAGCACGGGAGACCCAGTACTTC.

The chain has TRBV3-1 and TRBJ2-7; no reliable D call. Germline CDR1 and CDR2: LGHDT and YNNKEL (reference sequence). V dropped 3 bases and J dropped 3 bases, with 9 bases sitting between them. The CDR3 sequence is 13 residues long. The CDR3, as DNA: TGTGCCAGCAGCCAGGGGATCTTCTACGAGCAGTACTTC. Translated, it gives CASSQGIFYEQYF.

V gene TRBV15 combines with J gene TRBJ1-1; no reliable D call. The CDR3 contains 13 residues. In germline, CDR1 is LNHNV, CDR2 YYDKDF (reference sequence). V was trimmed by 0 bases and J by 6 bases, leaving 8 bases between them. The CDR3 reads CATSRDRGPEAFF. CDR3 bases: TGTGCCACCAGCAGAGATAGAGGCCCTGAAGCTTTCTTT.

The V and J genes are TRBV5-5 and TRBJ2-6; 13 bases fit TRBD2. Germline V lookup: CDR1 SGHKS, CDR2 YYEKEE (reference sequence). V dropped 4 bases and J dropped 2; count of bases not matched to a gene: 6. This CDR3 contains 18 residues. The DNA of the CDR3 is TGTGCCAGCAGCCCCGGACTAGCGGGAGTTCCTGGGGCCAACGTCCTGACTTTC. This gives the protein CASSPGLAGVPGANVLTF.

The chain combines TRBV29-1 with TRBJ2-3; the D gene is possibly TRBD2 (5 bases). Germline-derived CDR1 and CDR2 are SQVTM and ANQGSEA. Trimming stripped 5 bases from V and 5 bases from J, with 8 bases between. This CDR3 spans 11 amino acids. CDR3 in DNA: TGCAGCGTTAGTGAGGGAGATACGCAGTATTTT. Its translation is CSVSEGDTQYF.